This T cell receptor beta chain is from a study of CD8+CD57+ T cells in acquired aplastic anemia. On the study more broadly: Mean DNA quantity obtained from sorted CD4+ and CD8+ cells was about 3 ug. Average CD4+ read depth in healthy donors was roughly 10 million reads.

The TCR beta profiling, which covered VDJ combination and CDR3 sequence, was carried out using genomic DNA as the template. Using its own MiXCR run on the reads, TCRdb lists one record per CDR3 protein. This sample yields 200,000 to 250,000 distinct CDR3 sequences, of which around 63% are seen a single time; roughly 29% belongs to the top ten. The receptor was derived from a human donor in good health. The sample taken for sequencing was sorted CD4+, CD8+, or CD8+CD57+ T cells (not recorded which) from PBMCs.

The CDR3 here is CAISSDPVKKNTEAFF. Here the CDR3 DNA reads TGTGCCATCAGCTCCGACCCAGTAAAAAAGAACACTGAAGCTTTCTTT. The V call is TRBV10-3, the J call TRBJ1-1; D gene uncertain. The germline V gene has CDR1 ENHRY and CDR2 SYGVKD. The CDR3 is made up of 16 amino acids. Trimming pared 6 bases from V and 1 base from J, leaving 18 bases between.